This TCR beta chain was captured by sequencing in a study of OX40 agonist ivuxolimab in advanced cancers. Study-wide results and limits: Low clonal expansion, among the lowest seen, marked partial responders at 0.1-3.0 mg/kg.

Profiled with immunoSEQ multiplex PCR; TCRdb holds only in-frame clones, not every one. The sample gives some 80,000 clones, around 91% of which show up once; about 3% is in the top ten. The CDR3 has 15 residues. Germline V gene data show CDR1 as LNHDA and CDR2 as SQIVND (reference sequence). V lost 2 bases to trimming and J lost 14 bases, with 24 bases between them. Note on this clone: Its antigen is still unknown.

The chain recombines TRBV19 with TRBJ1-2, with D perhaps matching TRBD1 (5 bases). This TCR derives from an adult with an advanced solid tumor such as melanoma, head and neck, liver or kidney cancer. The sequencing used CD4+ or CD8+ T cells sorted from blood, collected in a trial of the OX40 agonist ivuxolimab. This CDR3 is CASSILPGFAGLQTF. CDR3 nucleotide sequence: TGTGCCAGTAGTATATTACCTGGGTTCGCGGGACTTCAGACCTTC.